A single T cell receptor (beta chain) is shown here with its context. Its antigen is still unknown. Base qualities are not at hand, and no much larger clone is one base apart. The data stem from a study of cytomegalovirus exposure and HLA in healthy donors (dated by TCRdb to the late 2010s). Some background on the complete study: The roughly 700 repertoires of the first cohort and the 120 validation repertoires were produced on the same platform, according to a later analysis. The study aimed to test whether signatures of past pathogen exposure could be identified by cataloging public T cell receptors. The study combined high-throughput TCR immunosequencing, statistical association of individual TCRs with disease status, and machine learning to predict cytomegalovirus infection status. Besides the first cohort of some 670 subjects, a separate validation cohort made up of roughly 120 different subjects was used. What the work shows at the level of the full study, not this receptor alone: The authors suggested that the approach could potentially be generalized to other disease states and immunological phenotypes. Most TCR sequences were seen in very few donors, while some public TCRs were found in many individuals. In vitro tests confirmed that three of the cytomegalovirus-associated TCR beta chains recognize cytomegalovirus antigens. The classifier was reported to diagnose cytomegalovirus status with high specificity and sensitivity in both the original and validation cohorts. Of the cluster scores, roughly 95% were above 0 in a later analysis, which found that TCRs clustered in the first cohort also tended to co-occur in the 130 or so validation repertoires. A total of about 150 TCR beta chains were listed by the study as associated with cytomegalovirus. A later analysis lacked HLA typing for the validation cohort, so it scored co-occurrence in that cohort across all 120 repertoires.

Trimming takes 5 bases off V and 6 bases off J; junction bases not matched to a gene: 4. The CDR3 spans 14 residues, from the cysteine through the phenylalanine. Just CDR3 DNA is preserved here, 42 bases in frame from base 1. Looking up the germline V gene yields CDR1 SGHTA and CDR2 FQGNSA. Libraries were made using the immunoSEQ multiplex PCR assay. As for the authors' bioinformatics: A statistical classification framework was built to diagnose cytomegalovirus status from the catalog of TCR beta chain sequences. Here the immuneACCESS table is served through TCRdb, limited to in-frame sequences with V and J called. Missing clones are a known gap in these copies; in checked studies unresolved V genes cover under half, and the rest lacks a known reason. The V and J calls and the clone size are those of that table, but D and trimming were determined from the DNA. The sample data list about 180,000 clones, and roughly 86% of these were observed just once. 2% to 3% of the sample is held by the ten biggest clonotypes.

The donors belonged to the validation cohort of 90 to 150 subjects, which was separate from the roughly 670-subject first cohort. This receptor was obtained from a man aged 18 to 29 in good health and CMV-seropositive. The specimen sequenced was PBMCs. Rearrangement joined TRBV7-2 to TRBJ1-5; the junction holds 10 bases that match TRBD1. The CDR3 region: CASSLGTGVQPQHF. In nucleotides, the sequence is TGTGCCAGCAGCCTCGGGACAGGGGTTCAGCCCCAGCATTTT.